This record looks at one T cell receptor beta chain sequence and its context. The data belong to a study of CD8+ T cells in alopecia areata. Turning to the study itself: Treatment ran 6 to 18 months, with 6 months of follow-up afterward.

The treatment: oral pan-JAK inhibitor, 5-10 mg twice daily. Patients with alopecia areata provided lesional scalp punch biopsies as well as peripheral blood. RNA, once extracted, was reverse transcribed into cDNA for use as the sequencing template. The protocol was immunoSEQ multiplex PCR, while the TCRdb copy is restricted to in-frame clones and leaves out a portion. The sample has just over 150,000 clones; just over 65% are singletons. The CDR3 spans 15 residues. Per the germline V gene, CDR1 is SGHRS and CDR2 is YFSETQ. Trimming removed 2 bases at V and 2 bases at J, with 14 bases between. The specimen comprised CD4+ T cells sorted from blood, sampled at week 4, from a patient treated with tofacitinib. V gene TRBV5-1 combines with J gene TRBJ2-7; D remains ambiguous. This clonotype was obtained from a human donor with alopecia areata. CDR3 sequence (DNA): TGCGCCAGCAGCTTATTGTCCGTAGCTCCCTACGAGCAGTACTTC. Amino acid sequence: CASSLLSVAPYEQYF.